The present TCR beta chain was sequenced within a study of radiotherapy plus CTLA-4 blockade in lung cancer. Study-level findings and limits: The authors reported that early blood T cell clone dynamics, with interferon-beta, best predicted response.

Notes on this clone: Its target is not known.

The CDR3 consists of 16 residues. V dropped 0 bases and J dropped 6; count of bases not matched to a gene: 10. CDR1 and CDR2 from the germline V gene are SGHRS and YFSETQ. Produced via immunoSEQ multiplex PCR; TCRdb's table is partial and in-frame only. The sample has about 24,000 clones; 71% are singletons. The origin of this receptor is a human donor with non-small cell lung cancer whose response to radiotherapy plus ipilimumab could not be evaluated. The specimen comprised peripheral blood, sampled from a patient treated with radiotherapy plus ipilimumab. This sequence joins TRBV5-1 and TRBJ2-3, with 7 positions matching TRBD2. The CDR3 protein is CASSLAPSGPEDTQYF. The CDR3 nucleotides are TGCGCCAGCAGCTTGGCCCCTAGCGGCCCTGAGGATACGCAGTATTTT.